Sequencing of this TCR beta chain was carried out in a study of cytomegalovirus exposure and HLA in healthy donors. V lost 5 bases to trimming and J lost 7 bases; unmatched junction nucleotides: 6. The CDR3 is 15 amino acids. Germline CDR1 reads KGHSH; CDR2 reads LQKENI. Researchers ran the PCR with 60 Vbeta and 13 Jbeta primers. Sequenced by immunoSEQ multiplex PCR; TCRdb stores in-frame clones only, minus some. Of around 190,000 clones in the sample, around 67% were seen once. The source material was PBMCs. The chain is built from TRBV18 and TRBJ2-1, with 12 bases that match TRBD1. The receptor was derived from a woman in her twenties or thirties in good health and CMV-seropositive. The CDR3 reads CASSGDRGQGNEQFF. The CDR3 nucleotides read TGTGCCAGCTCAGGGGACAGGGGGCAGGGAAATGAGCAGTTCTTC. Full variable domain (remainder filled in from reference TRBV18 and TRBJ2-1): NAGVMQNPRHLVRRRGQEARLRCSPMKGHSHVYWYRQLPEEGLKFMVYLQKENIIDESGMPKERFSAEFPKEGPSILRIQQVVRGDSAAYFCASSGDRGQGNEQFFGPGTRLTVL.